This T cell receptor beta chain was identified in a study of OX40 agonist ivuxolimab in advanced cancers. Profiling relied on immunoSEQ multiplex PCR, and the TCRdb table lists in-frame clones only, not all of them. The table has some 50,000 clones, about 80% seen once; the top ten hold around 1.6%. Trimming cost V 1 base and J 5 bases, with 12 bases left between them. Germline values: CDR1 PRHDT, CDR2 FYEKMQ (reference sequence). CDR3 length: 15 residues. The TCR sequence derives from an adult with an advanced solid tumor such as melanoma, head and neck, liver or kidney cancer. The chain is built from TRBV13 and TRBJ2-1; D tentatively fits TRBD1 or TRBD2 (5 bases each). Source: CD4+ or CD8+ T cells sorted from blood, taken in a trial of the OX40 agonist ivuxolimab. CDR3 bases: TGTGCCAGCAGCTTAGAAACGGGGCCCGACAATGAGCAGTTCTTC. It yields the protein CASSLETGPDNEQFF.